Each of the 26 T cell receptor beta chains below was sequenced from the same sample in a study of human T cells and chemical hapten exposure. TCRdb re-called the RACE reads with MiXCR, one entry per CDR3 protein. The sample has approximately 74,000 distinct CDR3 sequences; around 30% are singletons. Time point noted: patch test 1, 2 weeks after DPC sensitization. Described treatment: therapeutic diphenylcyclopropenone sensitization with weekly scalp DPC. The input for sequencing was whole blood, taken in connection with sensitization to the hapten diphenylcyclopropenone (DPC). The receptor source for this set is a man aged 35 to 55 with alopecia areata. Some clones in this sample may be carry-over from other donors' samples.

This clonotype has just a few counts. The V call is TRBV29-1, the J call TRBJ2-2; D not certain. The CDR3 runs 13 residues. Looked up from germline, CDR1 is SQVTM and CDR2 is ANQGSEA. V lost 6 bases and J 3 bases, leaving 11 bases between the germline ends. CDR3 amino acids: CSVILSDTGELFF. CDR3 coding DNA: TGCAGCGTCATCCTTTCTGACACCGGGGAGCTGTTTTTT.

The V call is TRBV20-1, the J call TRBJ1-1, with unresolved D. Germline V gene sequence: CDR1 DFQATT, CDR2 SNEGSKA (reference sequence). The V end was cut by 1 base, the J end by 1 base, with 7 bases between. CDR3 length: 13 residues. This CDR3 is CSARGQTNTEAFF. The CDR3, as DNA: TGCAGTGCTAGAGGGCAGACGAACACTGAAGCTTTCTTT.

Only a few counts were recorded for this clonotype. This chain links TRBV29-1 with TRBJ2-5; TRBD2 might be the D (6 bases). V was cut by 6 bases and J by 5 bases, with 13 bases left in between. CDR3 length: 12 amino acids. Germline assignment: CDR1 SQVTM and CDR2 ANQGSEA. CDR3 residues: CSVKTGVETQYF. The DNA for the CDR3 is TGCAGCGTGAAGACGGGGGTGGAGACCCAGTACTTC.

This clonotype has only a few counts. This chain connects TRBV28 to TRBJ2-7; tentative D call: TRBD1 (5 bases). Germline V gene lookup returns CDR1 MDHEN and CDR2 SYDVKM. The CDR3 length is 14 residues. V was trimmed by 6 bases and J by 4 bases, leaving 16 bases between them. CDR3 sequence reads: CASRNYDSIYEQYF. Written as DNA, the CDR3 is TGTGCCAGCAGAAATTACGACAGCATATACGAGCAGTACTTC.

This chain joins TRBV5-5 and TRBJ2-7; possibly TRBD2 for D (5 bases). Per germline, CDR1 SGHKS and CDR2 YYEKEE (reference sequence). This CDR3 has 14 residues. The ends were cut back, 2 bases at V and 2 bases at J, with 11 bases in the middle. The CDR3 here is CASSFGGGAYEQYF. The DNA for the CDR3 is TGTGCCAGCAGCTTTGGTGGAGGAGCCTACGAGCAGTACTTC.

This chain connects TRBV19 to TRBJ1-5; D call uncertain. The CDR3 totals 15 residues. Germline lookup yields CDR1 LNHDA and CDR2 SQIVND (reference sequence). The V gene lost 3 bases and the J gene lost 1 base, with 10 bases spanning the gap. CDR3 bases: TGTGCCAGTAGTATCGCAGGAACCAGCAATCAGCCCCAGCATTTT. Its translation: CASSIAGTSNQPQHF. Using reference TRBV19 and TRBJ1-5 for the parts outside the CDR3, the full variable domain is DGGITQSPKYLFRKEGQNVTLSCEQNLNHDAMYWYRQDPGQGLRLIYYSQIVNDFQKGDIAEGYSVSREKKESFPLTVTSAQKNPTAFYLCASSIAGTSNQPQHFGDGTRLSIL.

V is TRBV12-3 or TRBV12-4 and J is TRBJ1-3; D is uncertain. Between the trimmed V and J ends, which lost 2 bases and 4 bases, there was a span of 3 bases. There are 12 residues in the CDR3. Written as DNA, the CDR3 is TGTGCCAGCAGTTTAAGGGGAAACACCATATATTTT. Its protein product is CASSLRGNTIYF.

For the CDR3, the DNA is TGTGCCTGGATTCCTGGGGCTAGCGGGATACGGGGGCAGTTCTTC. It encodes CAWIPGASGIRGQFF. The chain joins TRBV30 to TRBJ2-1; TRBD2 aligns across 9 bases. The germline gives CDR1 GTSNPN, CDR2 SVGIG (reference sequence). The CDR3 loop spans 15 amino acids. V dropped 4 bases and J dropped 12; count of bases not matched to a gene: 16.

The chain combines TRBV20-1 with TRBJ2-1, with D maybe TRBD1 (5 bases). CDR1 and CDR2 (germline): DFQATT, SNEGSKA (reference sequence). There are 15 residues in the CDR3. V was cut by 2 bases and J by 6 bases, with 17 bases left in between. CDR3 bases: TGCAGTGCTAGATTAAACGCTTGGGGCAGCAATGAGCAGTTCTTC. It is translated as CSARLNAWGSNEQFF.

CDR3 coding DNA: TGTGCCAGCAGTTTATTTGGGGTTGGGCAGCCCCAGCATTTT. It encodes CASSLFGVGQPQHF. The genes are TRBV28 and TRBJ1-5; D uncertain. V lost 1 base and J lost 7, with 11 bases in between. Per germline, CDR1 MDHEN and CDR2 SYDVKM. CDR3 length: 14 amino acids.

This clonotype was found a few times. CDR3 amino acids: CASNLDPSSYEQYF. CDR3 bases: TGTGCCAGCAATCTGGACCCGAGCTCCTACGAGCAGTACTTC. This chain links TRBV28 with TRBJ2-7, with unresolved D. This CDR3 has 14 residues. Germline-derived CDR1 and CDR2 are MDHEN and SYDVKM. V lost 7 bases to trimming and J lost 0 bases, with 13 bases between them.

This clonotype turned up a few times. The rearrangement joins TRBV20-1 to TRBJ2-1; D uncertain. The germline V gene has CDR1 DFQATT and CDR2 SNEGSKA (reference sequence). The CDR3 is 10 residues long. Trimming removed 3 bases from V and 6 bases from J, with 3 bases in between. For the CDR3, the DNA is TGCAGTGCTAGCCTCAATGAGCAGTTCTTC. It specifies CSASLNEQFF.

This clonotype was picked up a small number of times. CDR3 DNA sequence: TGTGCCAGCCCCGAGCAGTACTTC. Residues: CASPEQYF. The V call is TRBV7-9, the J call TRBJ2-7, with D hard to call. Germline CDR1 is SEHNR and CDR2 is FQNEAQ (reference sequence). The ends were cut back, 8 bases at V and 6 bases at J, with 2 bases in the middle. The CDR3 is made up of 8 amino acids.

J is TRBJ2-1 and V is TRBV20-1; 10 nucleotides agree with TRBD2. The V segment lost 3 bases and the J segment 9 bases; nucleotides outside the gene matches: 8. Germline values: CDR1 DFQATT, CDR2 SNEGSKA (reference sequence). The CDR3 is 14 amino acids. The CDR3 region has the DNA TGCAGTGCTAGTAGCCTAGCGGGAGACTTTGAGCAGTTCTTC. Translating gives CSASSLAGDFEQFF.

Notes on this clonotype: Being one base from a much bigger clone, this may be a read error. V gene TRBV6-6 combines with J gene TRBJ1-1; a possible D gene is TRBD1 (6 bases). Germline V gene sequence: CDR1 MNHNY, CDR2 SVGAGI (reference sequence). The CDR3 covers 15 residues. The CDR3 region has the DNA TGTGCCAGCAGTTATGCCAGGGGCGGTCAAACTGAAACTTTCTTT. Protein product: CASSYARGGQTETFF.

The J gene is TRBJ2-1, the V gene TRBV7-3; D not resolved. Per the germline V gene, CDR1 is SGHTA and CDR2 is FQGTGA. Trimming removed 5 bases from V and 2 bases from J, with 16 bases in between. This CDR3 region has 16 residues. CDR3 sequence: CASSPQTAGTYNEQFF. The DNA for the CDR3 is TGTGCCAGCAGCCCGCAGACTGCTGGGACCTACAATGAGCAGTTCTTC.

CDR3 DNA: TGTGCCAGCAGCAAAGAGGGTTGCCAAGAGACCCAGTACTTC. It specifies CASSKEGCQETQYF. The rearrangement joins TRBV21-1 to TRBJ2-5. TRBV21-1 is recorded as a pseudogene. This CDR3 is 14 amino acids long.

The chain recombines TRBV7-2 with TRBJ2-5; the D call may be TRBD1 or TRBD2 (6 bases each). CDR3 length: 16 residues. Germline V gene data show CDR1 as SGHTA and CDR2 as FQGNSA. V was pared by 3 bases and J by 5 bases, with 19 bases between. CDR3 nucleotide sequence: TGTGCCAGCAGCTTGACCCCCAGGGGCGGAGGGGAGACCCAGTACTTC. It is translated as CASSLTPRGGGETQYF. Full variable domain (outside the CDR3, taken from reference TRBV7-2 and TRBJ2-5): GAGVSQSPSNKVTEKGKDVELRCDPISGHTALYWYRQSLGQGLEFLIYFQGNSAPDKSGLPSDRFSAERTGGSVSTLTIQRTQQEDSAVYLCASSLTPRGGGETQYFGPGTRLLVL.

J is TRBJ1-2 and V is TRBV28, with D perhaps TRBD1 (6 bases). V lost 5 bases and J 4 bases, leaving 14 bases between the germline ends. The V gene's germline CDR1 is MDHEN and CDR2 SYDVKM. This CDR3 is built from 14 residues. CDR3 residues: CASSERTASYGYTF. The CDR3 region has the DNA TGTGCCAGCAGTGAGCGGACAGCAAGCTATGGCTACACCTTC.

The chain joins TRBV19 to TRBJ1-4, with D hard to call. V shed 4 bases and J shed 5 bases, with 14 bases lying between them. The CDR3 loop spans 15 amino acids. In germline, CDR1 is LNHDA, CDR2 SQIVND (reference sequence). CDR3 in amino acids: CASSSPRGNNEKLFF. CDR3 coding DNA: TGTGCCAGTAGTAGTCCAAGAGGGAACAATGAAAAACTGTTTTTT.

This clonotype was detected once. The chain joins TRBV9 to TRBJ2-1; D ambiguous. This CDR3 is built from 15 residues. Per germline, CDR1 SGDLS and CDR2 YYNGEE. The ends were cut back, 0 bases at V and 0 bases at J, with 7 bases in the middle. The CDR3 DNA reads TGTGCCAGCAGCGTAGGGAGTTCCTCCTACAATGAGCAGTTCTTC. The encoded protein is CASSVGSSSYNEQFF.

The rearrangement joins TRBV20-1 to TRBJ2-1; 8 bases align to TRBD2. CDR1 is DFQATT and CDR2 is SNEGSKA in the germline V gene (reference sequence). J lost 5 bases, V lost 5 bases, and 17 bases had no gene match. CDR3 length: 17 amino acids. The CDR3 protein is CSAGRGFGAGVHNEQFF. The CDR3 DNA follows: TGCAGTGCTGGCCGAGGCTTCGGAGCGGGAGTCCACAATGAGCAGTTCTTC.

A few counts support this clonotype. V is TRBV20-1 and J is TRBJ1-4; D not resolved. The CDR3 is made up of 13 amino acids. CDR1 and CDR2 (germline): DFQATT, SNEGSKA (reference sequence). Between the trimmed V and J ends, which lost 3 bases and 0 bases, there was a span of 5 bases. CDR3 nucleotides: TGCAGTGCTAGCCTTGCAACTAATGAAAAACTGTTTTTT. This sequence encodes CSASLATNEKLFF.

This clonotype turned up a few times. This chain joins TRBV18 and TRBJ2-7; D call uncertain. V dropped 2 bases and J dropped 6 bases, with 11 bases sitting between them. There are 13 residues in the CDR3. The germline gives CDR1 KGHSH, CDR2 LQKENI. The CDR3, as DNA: TGTGCCAGCTCACCAGGGGTAGGCGGCGAGCAGTACTTC. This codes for CASSPGVGGEQYF.

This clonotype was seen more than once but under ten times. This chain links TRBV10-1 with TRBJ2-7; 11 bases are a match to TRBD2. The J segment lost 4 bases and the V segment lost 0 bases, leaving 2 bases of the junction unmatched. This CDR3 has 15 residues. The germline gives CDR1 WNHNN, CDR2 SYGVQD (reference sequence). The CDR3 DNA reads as TGCGCCAGCAGTGAGTCTACTAGCGGGAGTTACGAGCAGTACTTC. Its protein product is CASSESTSGSYEQYF.

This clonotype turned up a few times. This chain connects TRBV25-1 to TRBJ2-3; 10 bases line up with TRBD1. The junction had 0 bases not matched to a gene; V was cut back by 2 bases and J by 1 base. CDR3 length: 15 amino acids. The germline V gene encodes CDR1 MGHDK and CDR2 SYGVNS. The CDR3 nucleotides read TGTGCCAGCAGTGAAGGGACAGGGGGCACAGATACGCAGTATTTT. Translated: CASSEGTGGTDTQYF. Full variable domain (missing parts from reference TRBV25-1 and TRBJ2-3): EADIYQTPRYLVIGTGKKITLECSQTMGHDKMYWYQQDPGMELHLIHYSYGVNSTEKGDLSSESTVSRIRTEHFPLTLESARPSHTSQYLCASSEGTGGTDTQYFGPGTRLTVL.